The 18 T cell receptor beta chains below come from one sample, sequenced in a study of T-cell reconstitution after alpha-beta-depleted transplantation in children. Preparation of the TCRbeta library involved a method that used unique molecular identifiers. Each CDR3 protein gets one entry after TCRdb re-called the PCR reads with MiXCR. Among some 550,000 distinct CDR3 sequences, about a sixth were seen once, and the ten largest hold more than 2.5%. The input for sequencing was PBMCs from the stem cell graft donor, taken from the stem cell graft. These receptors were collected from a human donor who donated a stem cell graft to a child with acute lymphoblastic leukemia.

The CDR3 DNA reads TGTGCCAGCAGTGAGTCTAGCGGGAGGCCCGGGGAGCTGTTTTTT. Residues: CASSESSGRPGELFF. The V gene is TRBV6-1, the J gene TRBJ2-2, with TRBD2 identical over 11 bases. Looked up from germline, CDR1 is MNHNS and CDR2 is SASEGT. This CDR3 has 15 amino acids. The junction had 3 bases not matched to a gene; V was cut back by 3 bases and J by 6 bases.

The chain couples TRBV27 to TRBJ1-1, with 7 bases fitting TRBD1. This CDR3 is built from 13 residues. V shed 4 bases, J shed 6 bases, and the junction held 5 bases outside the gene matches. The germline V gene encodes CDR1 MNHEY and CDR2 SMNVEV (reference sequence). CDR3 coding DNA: TGTGCCAGCAGTTCCAGGGGGAAGGCTGAAGCTTTCTTT. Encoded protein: CASSSRGKAEAFF.

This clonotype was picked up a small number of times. CDR3 loop: CASSEIVLGYNEQFF. The CDR3, as DNA: TGTGCCAGCAGTGAAATAGTTTTGGGATACAATGAGCAGTTCTTC. This sequence joins TRBV2 and TRBJ2-1; D not resolved. V was cut by 2 bases and J by 4 bases, with 12 bases left in between. Germline CDR1 SNHLY, CDR2 FYNNEI. CDR3 length: 15 amino acids.

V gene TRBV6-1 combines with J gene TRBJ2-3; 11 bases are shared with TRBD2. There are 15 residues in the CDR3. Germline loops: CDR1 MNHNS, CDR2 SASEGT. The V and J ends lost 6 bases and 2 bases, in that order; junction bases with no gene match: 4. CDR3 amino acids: CASSGSGRATDTQYF. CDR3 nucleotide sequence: TGTGCCAGCAGCGGTAGCGGGAGGGCCACAGATACGCAGTATTTT.

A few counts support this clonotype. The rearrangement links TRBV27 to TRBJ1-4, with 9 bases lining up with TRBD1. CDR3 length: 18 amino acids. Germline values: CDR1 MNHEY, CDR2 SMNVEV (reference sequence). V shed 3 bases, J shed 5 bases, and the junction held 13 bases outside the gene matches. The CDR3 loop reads CASSFARGQGRENEKLFF. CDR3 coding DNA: TGTGCCAGCAGTTTCGCCCGGGGACAGGGAAGGGAGAATGAAAAACTGTTTTTT.

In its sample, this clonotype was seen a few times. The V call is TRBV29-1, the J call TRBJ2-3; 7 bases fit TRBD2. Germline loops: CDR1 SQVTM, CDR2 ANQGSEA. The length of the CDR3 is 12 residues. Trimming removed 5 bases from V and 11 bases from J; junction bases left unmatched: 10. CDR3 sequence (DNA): TGCAGCGTTTACGACTACGGCGGGAGGCAGTATTTT. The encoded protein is CSVYDYGGRQYF.

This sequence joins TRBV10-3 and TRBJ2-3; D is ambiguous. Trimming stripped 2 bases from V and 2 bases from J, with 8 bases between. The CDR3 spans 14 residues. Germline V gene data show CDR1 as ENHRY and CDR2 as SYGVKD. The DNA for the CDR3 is TGTGCCATCAGTGAGAGGGCAGACACAGATACGCAGTATTTT. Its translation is CAISERADTDTQYF.

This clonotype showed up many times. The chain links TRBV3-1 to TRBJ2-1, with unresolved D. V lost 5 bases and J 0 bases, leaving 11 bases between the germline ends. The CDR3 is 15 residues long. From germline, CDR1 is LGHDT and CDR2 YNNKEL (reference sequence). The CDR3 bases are TGTGCCAGCAGCTCCGGGTGGGGCTCCTACAATGAGCAGTTCTTC. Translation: CASSSGWGSYNEQFF.

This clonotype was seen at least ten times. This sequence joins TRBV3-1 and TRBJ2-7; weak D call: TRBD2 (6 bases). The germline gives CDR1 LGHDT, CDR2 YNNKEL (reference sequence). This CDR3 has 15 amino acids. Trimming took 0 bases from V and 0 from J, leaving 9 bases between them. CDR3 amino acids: CASSQDAAGSYEQYF. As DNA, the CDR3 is TGTGCCAGCAGCCAAGATGCAGCGGGCTCCTACGAGCAGTACTTC.

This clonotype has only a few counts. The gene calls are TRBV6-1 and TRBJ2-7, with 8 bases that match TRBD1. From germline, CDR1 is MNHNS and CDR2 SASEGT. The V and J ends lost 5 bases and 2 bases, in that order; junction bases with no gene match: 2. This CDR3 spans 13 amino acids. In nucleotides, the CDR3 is TGTGCCAGCAGTAAGACAGGGGCCTACGAGCAGTACTTC. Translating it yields CASSKTGAYEQYF.

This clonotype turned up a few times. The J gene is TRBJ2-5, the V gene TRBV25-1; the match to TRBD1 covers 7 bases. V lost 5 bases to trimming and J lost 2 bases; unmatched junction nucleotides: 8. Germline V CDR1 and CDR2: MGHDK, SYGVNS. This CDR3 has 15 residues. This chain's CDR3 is CASSLPGTAQETQYF. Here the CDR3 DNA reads TGTGCCAGCAGTCTTCCCGGGACAGCTCAAGAGACCCAGTACTTC. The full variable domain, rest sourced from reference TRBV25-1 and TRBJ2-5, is EADIYQTPRYLVIGTGKKITLECSQTMGHDKMYWYQQDPGMELHLIHYSYGVNSTEKGDLSSESTVSRIRTEHFPLTLESARPSHTSQYLCASSLPGTAQETQYFGPGTRLLVL.

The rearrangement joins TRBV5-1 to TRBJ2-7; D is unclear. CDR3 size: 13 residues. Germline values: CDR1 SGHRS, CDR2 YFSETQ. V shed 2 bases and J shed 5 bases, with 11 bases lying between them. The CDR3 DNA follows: TGCGCCAGCAGCTTAGAACGTCTCCACGAGCAGTACTTC. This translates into CASSLERLHEQYF. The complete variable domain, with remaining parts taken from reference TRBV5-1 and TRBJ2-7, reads KAGVTQTPRYLIKTRGQQVTLSCSPISGHRSVSWYQQTPGQGLQFLFEYFSETQRNKGNFPGRFSGRQFSNSRSEMNVSTLELGDSALYLCASSLERLHEQYFGPGTRLTVT.

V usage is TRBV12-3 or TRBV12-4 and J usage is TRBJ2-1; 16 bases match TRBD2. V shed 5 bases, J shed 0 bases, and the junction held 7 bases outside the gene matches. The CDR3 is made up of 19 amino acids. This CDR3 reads CASSPGTSGRGSSYNEQFF. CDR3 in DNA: TGTGCCAGCAGTCCCGGGACTAGCGGGAGGGGAAGCTCCTACAATGAGCAGTTCTTC.

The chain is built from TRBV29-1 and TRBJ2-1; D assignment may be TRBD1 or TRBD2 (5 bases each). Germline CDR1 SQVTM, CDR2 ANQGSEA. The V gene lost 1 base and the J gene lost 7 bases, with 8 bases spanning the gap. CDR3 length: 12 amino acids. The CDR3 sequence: CSVEAWGNEQFF. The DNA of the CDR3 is TGCAGCGTTGAAGCCTGGGGGAATGAGCAGTTCTTC.

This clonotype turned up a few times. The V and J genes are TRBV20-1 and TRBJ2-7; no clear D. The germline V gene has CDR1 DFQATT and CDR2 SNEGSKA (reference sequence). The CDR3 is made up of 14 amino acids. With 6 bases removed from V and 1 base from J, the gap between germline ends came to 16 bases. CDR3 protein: CSAWSPDGSYEQYF. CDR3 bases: TGCAGTGCCTGGAGCCCGGACGGTTCCTACGAGCAGTACTTC.

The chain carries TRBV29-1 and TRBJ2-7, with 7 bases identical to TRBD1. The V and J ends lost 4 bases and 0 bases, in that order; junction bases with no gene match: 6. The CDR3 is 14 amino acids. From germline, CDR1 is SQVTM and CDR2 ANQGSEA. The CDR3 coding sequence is TGCAGCGTTGCCCGGGACAGTAGCTCCTACGAGCAGTACTTC. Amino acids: CSVARDSSSYEQYF.

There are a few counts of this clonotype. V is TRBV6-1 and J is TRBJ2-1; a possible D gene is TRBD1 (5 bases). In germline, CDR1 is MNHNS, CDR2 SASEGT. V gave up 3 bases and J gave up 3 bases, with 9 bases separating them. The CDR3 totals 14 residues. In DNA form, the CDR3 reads TGTGCCAGCAGTGACAGGGCCTTCTACAATGAGCAGTTCTTC. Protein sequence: CASSDRAFYNEQFF.

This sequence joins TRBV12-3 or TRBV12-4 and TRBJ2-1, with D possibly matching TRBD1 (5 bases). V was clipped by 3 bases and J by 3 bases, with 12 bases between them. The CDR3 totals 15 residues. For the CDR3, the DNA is TGTGCCAGCAGTTTGGGGCAAGGAAACTACAATGAGCAGTTCTTC. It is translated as CASSLGQGNYNEQFF.